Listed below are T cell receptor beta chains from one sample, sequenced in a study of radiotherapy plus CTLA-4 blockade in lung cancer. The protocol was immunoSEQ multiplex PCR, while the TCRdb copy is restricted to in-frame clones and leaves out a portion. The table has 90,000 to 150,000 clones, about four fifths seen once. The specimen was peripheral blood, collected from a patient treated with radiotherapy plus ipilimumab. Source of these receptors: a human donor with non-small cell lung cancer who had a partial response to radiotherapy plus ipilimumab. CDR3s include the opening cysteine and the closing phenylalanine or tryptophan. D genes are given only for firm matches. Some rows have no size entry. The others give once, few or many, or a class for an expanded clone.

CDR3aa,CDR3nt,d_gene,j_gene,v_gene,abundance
CASSLGGALNTEAFF,TGTGCCAGCAGCTTGGGGGGGGCCCTGAACACTGAAGCTTTCTTT,NA,TRBJ1-1,TRBV7-9,once
CASSFSSGITANYGYTF,TGCGCCAGCAGCTTTTCGTCAGGGATAACCGCTAACTATGGCTACACCTTC,NA,TRBJ1-2,TRBV5-1,NA
CASTQGTSNQPQHF,TGTGCCAGCACCCAGGGGACTAGCAATCAGCCCCAGCATTTT,NA,TRBJ1-5,TRBV6-1,NA
CASSELPGQRLDYGYTF,TGCGCCAGCAGTGAGCTCCCGGGACAAAGGTTAGACTATGGCTACACCTTC,NA,TRBJ1-2,TRBV10-1,NA
CASSPPSDGTSGYNEQFF,TGTGCCAGCAGCCCTCCGTCGGACGGGACTAGCGGCTACAATGAGCAGTTCTTC,TRBD2,TRBJ2-1,TRBV27,NA
CASSPGGSYEQYF,TGTGCCAGCAGCCCAGGGGGATCCTACGAGCAGTACTTC,TRBD1,TRBJ2-7,TRBV27,NA
CAISVTGERAFF,TGTGCCATCAGTGTTACAGGGGAGAGAGCTTTCTTT,TRBD1,TRBJ1-1,TRBV6-6,NA
CASSPGQPNNSPLHF,TGTGCCAGCTCCCCTGGACAGCCAAATAATTCACCCCTCCACTTT,NA,TRBJ1-6,TRBV18,NA
CASSQESYQPQHF,TGTGCCAGCAGCCAAGAGTCTTATCAGCCCCAGCATTTT,NA,TRBJ1-5,TRBV4-2,NA
CASSNAGGANEKLFF,TGCGCCAGCAGCAACGCAGGAGGCGCTAATGAAAAACTGTTTTTT,NA,TRBJ1-4,TRBV4-1,NA